These T cell receptor beta chains were read from a single sample in a study of shared clonotypes between healthy human individuals. Assay used: immunoSEQ multiplex PCR; TCRdb lists only in-frame clones, some missing. This repertoire shows millions of clones, about 92% found once; its top ten account for roughly 1.7%. Sequences were obtained from naive CD8+ T cells from PBMCs. Receptors originate from a man between 18 and 35 years old in good health. Some clones in this sample may be carry-over from other donors' samples. Both conserved end residues are part of each CDR3. Each record gives: CDR3 protein, CDR3 DNA, V gene, J gene, D gene. D genes are given only for firm matches.

CDR3aa: CASSRGTVLDYGYTF
CDR3nt: TGTGCCAGCTCCCGAGGGACAGTACTCGACTATGGCTACACCTTC
v_gene: TRBV18
j_gene: TRBJ1-2
d_gene: TRBD1

CDR3aa: CASSQDRLAGEVEQYF
CDR3nt: TGCGCCAGCAGCCAAGATAGACTCGCGGGAGAAGTCGAGCAGTACTTC
v_gene: TRBV4-3
j_gene: TRBJ2-7
d_gene: TRBD2

CDR3aa: CASSFINSPLHF
CDR3nt: TGTGCCAGCAGCTTCATTAATTCACCCCTCCACTTT
v_gene: TRBV7-9
j_gene: TRBJ1-6
d_gene: .

CDR3aa: CASSPSDPLRETQYF
CDR3nt: TGTGCCAGCAGTCCGTCCGACCCCCTGCGGGAGACCCAGTACTTC
v_gene: TRBV6-5
j_gene: TRBJ2-5
d_gene: .

CDR3aa: CASSYMALGDEQFF
CDR3nt: TGTGCCAGCAGTTATATGGCCCTCGGGGATGAGCAGTTCTTC
v_gene: TRBV6-6
j_gene: TRBJ2-1
d_gene: .

CDR3aa: CSVGGQHSELVGYGYTF
CDR3nt: TGCAGCGTGGGGGGACAGCATTCGGAATTAGTTGGGTACGGCTACACCTTC
v_gene: TRBV29-1
j_gene: TRBJ1-2
d_gene: TRBD1

CDR3aa: CASSQGSGVSNEQFF
CDR3nt: TGCGCCAGCAGCCAGGGTAGCGGGGTCTCCAATGAGCAGTTCTTC
v_gene: TRBV4-3
j_gene: TRBJ2-1
d_gene: TRBD2

CDR3aa: CATSREGLATDTQYF
CDR3nt: TGTGCCACCAGCAGAGAAGGACTAGCGACAGATACGCAGTATTTT
v_gene: TRBV15
j_gene: TRBJ2-3
d_gene: TRBD2

CDR3aa: CASSQDREGAISYEQYF
CDR3nt: TGTGCCAGCAGCCAGGACAGGGAAGGCGCTATCTCCTACGAGCAGTACTTC
v_gene: TRBV4-2
j_gene: TRBJ2-7
d_gene: TRBD1

CDR3aa: CASSSWTGGAVRSPGYTF
CDR3nt: TGTGCCAGCAGTTCCTGGACAGGGGGCGCGGTTCGGTCCCCTGGCTACACCTTC
v_gene: TRBV27
j_gene: TRBJ1-2
d_gene: TRBD1

CDR3aa: CASSQVGQGSYEQYF
CDR3nt: TGCGCCAGCAGCCAAGTGGGCCAGGGATCTTACGAGCAGTACTTC
v_gene: TRBV4-3
j_gene: TRBJ2-7
d_gene: .

CDR3aa: CASSLVVRGSGHYNEQFF
CDR3nt: TGTGCCAGCAGCTTAGTGGTGAGGGGTAGCGGACATTACAATGAGCAGTTCTTC
v_gene: TRBV7-2
j_gene: TRBJ2-1
d_gene: .

CDR3aa: CASSDSQTTGEYF
CDR3nt: TGTGCCAGCAGCGACAGTCAAACGACAGGGGAGTACTTC
v_gene: TRBV7-9
j_gene: TRBJ2-7
d_gene: TRBD1